The present T cell receptor (beta chain) was sequenced within a study of blood T cell repertoires in COVID-19. At the level of the study: Samples came from the United States, Italy and Spain, spanning acute and convalescent COVID-19. The cDNA or gDNA used as material had been derived from T cells, B-cell-depleted T cells, or PBMCs.

As originally analysed: Reference gene primer amplification in the assay estimated nucleated cell counts. Clones were sequenced by immunoSEQ multiplex PCR, and TCRdb holds only the in-frame ones, with some missing. V and J calls plus clone size are reproduced from that table; the DNA served to infer D and trimming. This table has 120,000 or so clones, over 75% appearing once. This CDR3 spans 13 amino acids. The V gene's germline CDR1 is MDHEN and CDR2 SYDVKM. V dropped 10 bases and J dropped 5 bases, with 14 bases sitting between them. The V and J genes are TRBV28 and TRBJ2-2, with D perhaps matching TRBD1 (6 bases). This TCR derives from a man aged 60 to 69 with acute or convalescent COVID-19. Material for sequencing was peripheral blood. The DNA for the CDR3 is TGTGCCACCAAGGGGGTACTGACCGGGGAGCTGTTTTTT. Protein: CATKGVLTGELFF.